A selection of T cell receptor beta chains follows, all from one sample in a study of CD8 T cells in Susac syndrome. In TCRdb, the immunoSEQ multiplex PCR reads were re-called with MiXCR into one record per CDR3 protein. The table includes roughly 130,000 distinct CDR3 sequences, roughly 94% detected once. The sequenced sample consisted of CD4+ T cells from PBMCs. The receptors were gathered from a human donor with multiple sclerosis. The CDR3 runs from the conserved cysteine through the conserved F or W.

V | CDR3
TRBV5-4 | CASSSYQGNYGYTF
TRBV29-1 | CSVGQGDTEAFF
TRBV29-1 | CSGRQGSSVEQYF
TRBV20-1 | CSALPGQGFGKEQYF
TRBV12-3/TRBV12-4 | CASSFKMNTEAFF
TRBV4-2 | CASSHEGGLEYNEQFF
TRBV5-1 | CASGDRSSGNTIYF
TRBV5-1 | CASSSSVRDTEAFF
TRBV4-3 | CASSQGTWDYTF
TRBV9 | CASSATSGATDTQYF
TRBV5-1 | CASSLLAGEVYNEQFF
TRBV28 | CASSPGGAGGETQYF
TRBV5-1 | CASRQGRENGYTF
TRBV4-2 | CASSQDHHLAGGAEQYF
TRBV18 | CASSGQGIDYGYTF
TRBV7-9 | CASSPDRETQYF
TRBV28 | CASSLDSGEREQYF
TRBV5-1 | CASRTGTGGNEQFF
TRBV6-6 | CASSPRVGQGVPGYTF
TRBV6-6 | CASSFVGQGEGYTF
TRBV6-5 | CASSLSRAGRETQYF
TRBV5-8 | CASSHPPARETQYF
TRBV7-9 | CASSPWQGDSPLHF